Each of the 5 T cell receptor beta chains below was sequenced from the same sample in a study of response to subunit inactivated influenza vaccine. TCRdb re-analysed the RT-PCR reads in MiXCR, keeping a single row per CDR3 protein. The data contain 750,000 to 850,000 distinct CDR3 sequences, approximately 17% of them seen just once; the ten biggest clones take up about 11%. The sequencing here drew on PBMCs from blood, taken more than 4 days after vaccination. The source of these receptors is a man in his fifties who received an inactivated influenza vaccine.

The chain carries TRBV6-2 or TRBV6-3 and TRBJ2-1; possibly TRBD2 for D (6 bases). Trimming took off 2 bases at V and 6 bases at J, with 14 bases between the two ends. Germline V gives CDR1 MNHEY, CDR2 SVGEGT. CDR3 length: 15 amino acids. CDR3 sequence reads: CASSYGRGISNEQFF. The CDR3 coding sequence is TGTGCCAGCAGTTACGGGCGCGGGATATCCAATGAGCAGTTCTTC.

The rearrangement joins TRBV28 to TRBJ1-5; D is unresolved. The CDR3 runs to 14 residues. Germline V gives CDR1 MDHEN, CDR2 SYDVKM. The V and J ends lost 6 bases and 4 bases respectively, with 13 bases between them. The CDR3 region has the DNA TGTGCCAGCAGCCCGCTGAGGGCGAATCAGCCCCAGCATTTT. Its translation: CASSPLRANQPQHF. Complete variable domain (other parts from reference TRBV28 and TRBJ1-5): DVKVTQSSRYLVKRTGEKVFLECVQDMDHENMFWYRQDPGLGLRLIYFSYDVKMKEKGDIPEGYSVSREKKERFSLILESASTNQTSMYLCASSPLRANQPQHFGDGTRLSIL.

The CDR3 bases are TGTGCCAGCAGTTTACAGAGAAATGAAAAACTGTTTTTT. It specifies CASSLQRNEKLFF. This chain connects TRBV6-5 to TRBJ1-4; D is unclear. Germline V gene sequence: CDR1 MNHEY, CDR2 SVGAGI. The CDR3 covers 13 residues. V was clipped by 4 bases and J by 5 bases, with 8 bases between them.

This clonotype has more than one count but fewer than ten. This chain joins TRBV6-2 or TRBV6-3 and TRBJ2-7, with D unresolved. The germline V gene has CDR1 MNHEY and CDR2 SVGEGT. The CDR3 is 12 amino acids. V dropped 6 bases and J dropped 1 base, with 7 bases sitting between them. CDR3 DNA: TGTGCCAGCAGAACAGCTTCCTACGAGCAGTACTTC. Its protein product is CASRTASYEQYF.

The sample holds a few counts of this clonotype. This chain connects TRBV5-5 to TRBJ2-7; D is unresolved. The ends were cut back, 3 bases at V and 7 bases at J, with 14 bases in the middle. The CDR3 spans 13 residues. The V gene's germline CDR1 is SGHKS and CDR2 YYEKEE (reference sequence). DNA for the CDR3: TGTGCCAGCAGCTCGGAAGGTAAATGGGAGCAGTACTTC. Translating gives CASSSEGKWEQYF.